Described below is a single T cell receptor (beta chain) sequence and its context. The antigen is undetermined. This record comes from a study of stem cell transplantation in POMP-related autoinflammatory disease. Study-level findings and limits: Fewer unique TRB V-J gene pairings were identified in patients with PRAID.

CDR1 and CDR2 (germline): LNHDA, SQIVND (reference sequence). The V and J ends lost 4 bases and 0 bases respectively, with 12 bases between them. The CDR3 loop spans 15 amino acids. Here immunoSEQ multiplex PCR was the method, and the copy in TCRdb shows in-frame clones only, minus some. The data hold approximately 1,100 clones, with about 71% observed a single time. The sample consisted of CD8+ T cells from PBMCs. The chain uses TRBV19 and TRBJ1-1; unclear D gene. The source of this sequence is a human donor in good health. CDR3 sequence (DNA): TGTGCCAGTAGTACAAAACAGCGGATGAACACTGAAGCTTTCTTT. Its translation is CASSTKQRMNTEAFF.